Listed here is a single T cell receptor beta chain. Its antigen target is currently unknown. No base quality information exists; no much larger clone differs at one position. The data were obtained in a study of blood T cell repertoires in COVID-19 (dated by TCRdb to the early 2020s). Notes on the research overall: Samples from collaborators originated in the United States, Italy and Spain and spanned both the acute and convalescent phases of COVID-19. HLA class I and class II types, where available, came from metadata supplied by the sample provider rather than from assay-based typing. Nearly every sample came with metadata listing a de-identified subject ID, COVID-19 status, age in years and sex. The repertoires were released in a freely available public database intended as a resource for research on the immune response to SARS-CoV-2. The samples were drawn from two sources: the first 160 participants of the ongoing ImmuneRACE study, and about 1,300 subjects contributed by 6 global collaborators. The prospective study material was composed of cDNA or gDNA derived from T cells, B-cell-depleted T cells, or PBMCs. The dataset comprised deeply sampled blood TCRbeta repertoires from subjects exposed to, actively infected with, or recovered from COVID-19. Broader findings and caveats from the paper: The amount of clinical and demographic metadata varied by source and participant and was provided uncurated.

In Seattle, one collaborating source enrolled patients while the infection was active and tracked those patients longitudinally over the course of disease. Collaborating institutions collected whole blood in K2EDTA tubes following their own protocols. For TCRbeta analysis, collaborators shipped samples in one of three forms: frozen whole blood, isolated PBMCs, or DNA extracted from either of those sample types. The immunoSEQ Assay, a bias-controlled multiplex PCR, was used to amplify TCRbeta CDR3 regions from genomic DNA. For the original study's pipeline: Within the assay, amplification of reference gene primers was used to estimate how many nucleated cells each sample contained. To quantify the absolute abundance of each unique TCRbeta CDR3 rearrangement, sequence reads were collapsed and filtered. For each sample, productive Simpson clonality was calculated as the square root of Simpson's diversity index over productive rearrangements. The table was pulled from immuneACCESS by TCRdb, which kept in-frame rearrangements only. Such tables lose some clones; where checked, under half of the loss comes from unresolved V genes, and the rest has no known cause. From that table come the V and J calls and clone size; the DNA was used to work out D and trimming. The sample includes approximately 400,000 clones, with around 89% observed a single time. The ten largest clones represent 10% to 15% of the sample.

CDR1 and CDR2, per the germline V gene (reference sequence), are LNHNV and YYDKDF. CDR3 length: 18 amino acids, cysteine to phenylalanine. Kept here is only the CDR3 DNA, which spans 54 bases and is read in frame from base 1. Trimming removed 1 base from V and 5 bases from J, leaving 21 bases between the germline ends. This sequence was found in a woman between 50 and 59 years old with COVID-19, enrolled during active disease. The sequenced material came from peripheral blood. The V and J genes are TRBV15 and TRBJ2-1, with a tentative D gene TRBD2 over 8 matching bases. The DNA sequence is TGTGCCACCAGCAGAGGAGGGGGCGGCGGGGGGCTAGACAATGAGCAGTTCTTC. Translation gives CATSRGGGGGGLDNEQFF.